One sample yielded the 10 T cell receptor beta chains listed below, sequenced in a study of CD8+ T cells in alopecia areata. Following extraction, RNA underwent reverse transcription to cDNA, which served as the sequencing template. Generated by immunoSEQ multiplex PCR, the TCRdb table keeps only in-frame clones and is missing some. The sample has 100,000 to 150,000 clones, about 49% seen once. The sample here was CD8+ T cells sorted from blood, taken at week 0. Receptors originate from a human donor with alopecia areata.

J is TRBJ1-5 and V is TRBV19; perhaps TRBD1 as D (6 bases). The V end lost 7 bases, the J end lost 5 bases, and 15 bases lay between the germline ends. The CDR3 has 14 residues. Per germline, CDR1 LNHDA and CDR2 SQIVND (reference sequence). The CDR3 spells CASNFRDTYQPQHF. The CDR3 coding sequence is TGTGCCAGTAATTTCCGGGACACCTATCAGCCCCAGCATTTT.

The chain recombines TRBV11-2 with TRBJ1-2; 7 bases align to TRBD1. The CDR3 totals 15 residues. V lost 5 bases and J lost 2; bases outside the gene matches: 8. Germline assignment: CDR1 SGHAT and CDR2 FQNNGV. CDR3 bases: TGTGCCAGCAGCCTTGGGACAGCTCTAAACTATGGCTACACCTTC. This encodes CASSLGTALNYGYTF.

In DNA, the CDR3 is TGTGCCAGCGGGGGGTTTGGTAATCAGCCCCAGCATTTT. Its translation: CASGGFGNQPQHF. The genes are TRBV27 and TRBJ1-5, with D possibly matching TRBD1 (5 bases). Germline CDR1 is MNHEY and CDR2 is SMNVEV (reference sequence). V was clipped by 8 bases and J by 4 bases, with 12 bases between them. The CDR3 loop spans 13 amino acids.

The chain links TRBV27 to TRBJ2-3; 9 nucleotides agree with TRBD2. The CDR3 runs 14 residues. Germline V gives CDR1 MNHEY, CDR2 SMNVEV (reference sequence). Trimming took 8 bases from V and 2 from J; bases not matched to a gene: 5. CDR3 sequence (DNA): TGTGCCAGCTTAGAGCGGGGGGCCACAGATACGCAGTATTTT. Encoded protein: CASLERGATDTQYF.

This clone was observed a handful of times. This chain connects TRBV11-2 to TRBJ2-1; the D gene is possibly TRBD2 (5 bases). Deletions cut 4 bases from V and 3 bases from J, with 7 bases between. The CDR3 spans 13 residues. Germline CDR1 and CDR2: SGHAT and FQNNGV. CDR3 amino acids: CASSYRDYNEQFF. Written as DNA, the CDR3 is TGTGCCAGCAGCTACCGGGACTACAATGAGCAGTTCTTC. Combining the CDR3 with reference TRBV11-2 and TRBJ2-1 gives the whole variable domain EAGVAQSPRYKIIEKRQSVAFWCNPISGHATLYWYQQILGQGPKLLIQFQNNGVVDDSQLPKDRFSAERLKGVDSTLKIQPAKLEDSAVYLCASSYRDYNEQFFGPGTRLTVL.

The chain joins TRBV7-6 to TRBJ2-5; 8 nucleotides align to TRBD2. CDR3 length equals 16 residues. After removal of 7 bases from V and 1 base from J, the junction contained 11 bases not matched to a gene. Germline-derived CDR1 and CDR2 are SGHVS and FNYEAQ. The CDR3 spells CASTEEAGGRQETQYF. The CDR3 region has the DNA TGTGCCAGCACCGAAGAGGCGGGGGGCCGCCAAGAGACCCAGTACTTC.

The J gene is TRBJ2-7, the V gene TRBV4-1, with D unresolved. The CDR3 loop spans 15 amino acids. From germline, CDR1 is MGHRA and CDR2 YSYEKL. Trimming pared 3 bases from V and 1 base from J, leaving 13 bases between. The CDR3 is CASSHNFFQSYEQYF. DNA for the CDR3: TGCGCCAGCAGCCATAATTTCTTCCAGTCCTACGAGCAGTACTTC.

The chain joins TRBV4-1 to TRBJ2-7, with D hard to call. Germline-derived CDR1 and CDR2 are MGHRA and YSYEKL. This CDR3 region has 14 residues. The V end was cut by 2 bases, the J end by 6 bases, with 14 bases between. The CDR3 loop reads CASSQRQPTGEQYF. The CDR3 nucleotides are TGCGCCAGCAGCCAAAGACAACCGACCGGCGAGCAGTACTTC.

This chain uses TRBV7-9 with TRBJ2-3; the match to TRBD1 covers 12 bases. With V trimmed by 4 bases and J by 4 bases, 3 bases remained unmatched. CDR1 is SEHNR and CDR2 is FQNEAQ in the germline V gene (reference sequence). The CDR3 spans 15 residues. The CDR3: CASSSRDRGPDTQYF. Here the CDR3 DNA reads TGTGCCAGCAGCTCCCGGGACAGGGGGCCAGATACGCAGTATTTT.

This clone has more than one count but fewer than ten. This chain links TRBV2 with TRBJ2-4; D is uncertain. The CDR3 extends over 14 amino acids. V was shortened by 3 bases and J by 0 bases, with 6 bases between the two germline ends. Germline values: CDR1 SNHLY, CDR2 FYNNEI. CDR3 sequence: CASSDLIAKNIQYF. CDR3 nucleotide sequence: TGTGCCAGCAGTGATCTGATAGCCAAAAACATTCAGTACTTC.